A selection of T cell receptor beta chains follows, all from one sample in a study of graft-versus-host responses after intestinal transplantation. Antigen specificity for these receptors is unknown. Sequencing used immunoSEQ multiplex PCR; TCRdb keeps in-frame clones, though not all of them. The sample includes about 86,000 clones, about 88% of them seen just once. The sample here was unstimulated CD4+ T cells sorted from spleen or lymph node cells, taken before transplant. These receptor sequences come from a human donor who was the organ donor for an intestinal transplant. Both conserved end residues are part of each CDR3. Each record gives: V gene, clone size, D gene, J gene, CDR3 protein, CDR3 DNA. A D gene is named only where the DNA matches it firmly. Clone size appears in some rows only: once, few, many, or a class for an expanded clone.

TRBV7-9,once,.,TRBJ2-5,CASLEHNTGGETQYF,TGTGCCAGCCTTGAACATAATACAGGTGGAGAGACCCAGTACTTC
TRBV2,.,.,TRBJ1-2,CASSDRTFFHGYTF,TGTGCCAGCAGTGATAGGACATTCTTCCATGGCTACACCTTC
TRBV9,.,TRBD1,TRBJ1-2,CASSVTGDYGYTF,TGTGCCAGCAGCGTAACAGGGGATTATGGCTACACCTTC
TRBV5-1,.,TRBD2,TRBJ2-2,CASTTSGTSGSRELFF,TGCGCCAGCACCACTTCCGGGACTAGCGGGAGCCGGGAGCTGTTTTTT
TRBV2,once,.,TRBJ1-4,CASHPGGVTNEKLFF,TGTGCCAGCCATCCCGGGGGTGTAACTAATGAAAAACTGTTTTTT
TRBV29-1,.,.,TRBJ2-3,CSSRRLGLNTDTQYF,TGCAGCTCCCGGCGGCTGGGACTCAACACAGATACGCAGTATTTT
TRBV9,.,TRBD2,TRBJ2-1,CASRSGTSSGEQFF,TGTGCCAGCAGATCCGGGACTAGCTCCGGTGAGCAGTTCTTC
TRBV29-1,.,TRBD2,TRBJ2-7,CSVTSESYEQYF,TGCAGCGTTACTAGCGAGTCCTACGAGCAGTACTTC
TRBV6-5,.,.,TRBJ1-5,CASSYSPNLQPQHF,TGTGCCAGCAGTTATTCCCCTAATCTTCAGCCCCAGCATTTT
TRBV9,.,.,TRBJ1-2,CASSPEGHINYGYTF,TGTGCCAGCAGCCCCGAGGGACACATCAACTATGGCTACACCTTC
TRBV5-4,.,TRBD2,TRBJ2-1,CASSLLLAASSYNEQFF,TGTGCCAGCAGCTTATTACTAGCGGCCAGCTCCTACAATGAGCAGTTCTTC
TRBV2,once,.,TRBJ2-7,CASRQVPSSYEQYF,TGTGCCAGCAGACAGGTCCCCAGCTCCTACGAGCAGTACTTC
TRBV5-1,.,TRBD1,TRBJ1-2,CASSFGDRGYYGYTF,TGCGCCAGCAGCTTTGGGGACAGGGGATACTATGGCTACACCTTC
TRBV7-2,.,.,TRBJ1-2,CASSYTRHSNYGYTF,TGTGCCAGCAGCTATACGAGGCATTCTAACTATGGCTACACCTTC
TRBV29-1,.,.,TRBJ1-1,CSAIRGGTEAFF,TGCAGCGCCATACGCGGGGGCACTGAAGCTTTCTTT
TRBV7-2,.,.,TRBJ1-4,CASSLALRPGGDEKLFF,TGTGCCAGCAGCTTAGCGCTCAGACCGGGAGGAGATGAAAAACTGTTTTTT
TRBV5-4,.,TRBD2,TRBJ2-2,CASSTGLAGGPRTGELFF,TGTGCCAGCAGCACGGGACTAGCGGGAGGGCCTCGCACCGGGGAGCTGTTTTTT
TRBV5-6,.,.,TRBJ2-1,CASHRGGAARSYNEQFF,TGTGCCAGCCACCGCGGTGGGGCAGCTCGGTCCTACAATGAGCAGTTCTTC
TRBV29-1,once,.,TRBJ2-5,CSVHNGPQGTQYF,TGCAGCGTTCACAACGGTCCCCAGGGGACCCAGTACTTC
TRBV6-5,.,TRBD2,TRBJ2-5,CASSYALAGAQETQYF,TGTGCCAGCAGTTACGCCCTAGCGGGGGCCCAAGAGACCCAGTACTTC
TRBV29-1,.,.,TRBJ2-1,CSVRAGKDEQFF,TGCAGCGTACGGGCAGGGAAAGATGAGCAGTTCTTC
TRBV28,few,TRBD1,TRBJ1-1,CASSLSGGTAAFF,TGTGCCAGCAGTTTGTCAGGGGGGACTGCAGCTTTCTTT
TRBV20-1,.,TRBD2,TRBJ2-7,CSAAGGEQYF,TGCAGTGCCGCGGGGGGGGAGCAGTACTTC
TRBV29-1,.,TRBD2,TRBJ2-7,CSVEYKGGGASEQYF,TGCAGCGTTGAATATAAGGGCGGGGGGGCTTCCGAGCAGTACTTC
TRBV7-2,.,.,TRBJ2-2,CASSFPPGELFF,TGTGCCAGCAGCTTTCCCCCTGGGGAGCTGTTTTTT
TRBV4-1,.,TRBD2,TRBJ2-5,CASSQLPGPGGTQYF,TGCGCCAGCAGCCAACTCCCCGGGCCGGGGGGGACCCAGTACTTC
TRBV9,.,TRBD1,TRBJ2-3,CASSGPGTVTDTQYF,TGTGCCAGCAGCGGACCCGGGACAGTCACAGATACGCAGTATTTT
TRBV5-1,once,TRBD2,TRBJ2-5,CASSRGGKETQYF,TGCGCCAGCAGCCGCGGGGGGAAGGAGACCCAGTACTTC
TRBV28,.,.,TRBJ2-3,CASSPQSVPRNTQYF,TGTGCCAGCAGTCCCCAGTCGGTACCCAGGAATACGCAGTATTTT
TRBV7-2,.,TRBD2,TRBJ2-1,CASSLARLAGLHSYNGQFF,TGTGCCAGCAGCTTAGCGCGGCTAGCGGGGCTCCACTCCTACAATGGGCAGTTCTTC
TRBV5-1,.,TRBD1,TRBJ1-5,CASSLQGTLNQPQHF,TGCGCCAGCAGCTTACAGGGGACACTCAATCAGCCCCAGCATTTT
TRBV4-2,.,TRBD2,TRBJ2-3,CASSQAGTSRSDTQYF,TGTGCCAGCAGCCAAGCCGGGACTAGCCGCTCAGATACGCAGTATTTT
TRBV30,.,TRBD2,TRBJ2-7,CAWTPRGVHEQYF,TGTGCCTGGACCCCCCGGGGGGTCCACGAGCAGTACTTC
TRBV6-4,.,TRBD1,TRBJ1-6,CAGSVTGTANTSPLHF,TGTGCCGGCAGTGTCACCGGGACAGCCAACACTTCACCCCTCCACTTT
TRBV10-3,.,.,TRBJ2-7,CAISDRTSSSYEQYF,TGTGCCATCAGTGATAGAACTAGCAGTTCCTACGAGCAGTACTTC
TRBV4-1,.,TRBD2,TRBJ2-3,CASSQRQWTSGGAGGTQYF,TGCGCCAGCAGCCAACGACAATGGACTAGCGGGGGGGCGGGGGGCACGCAGTATTTT
TRBV7-3,.,TRBD2,TRBJ2-7,CASSLDGGYEQYF,TGTGCCAGCAGCCTGGACGGGGGGTACGAGCAGTACTTC
TRBV11-1,.,.,TRBJ1-1,CASSFYAANTEAFF,TGTGCCAGCAGCTTTTATGCGGCGAACACTGAAGCTTTCTTT
TRBV7-9,.,TRBD2,TRBJ2-1,CASSLGGLASNEQFF,TGTGCCAGCAGCTTAGGGGGACTAGCTTCCAATGAGCAGTTCTTC
TRBV11-3,.,TRBD2,TRBJ2-1,CASSYQGASGGIEQFF,TGTGCCAGCAGCTACCAGGGGGCTAGCGGGGGGATTGAGCAGTTCTTC
TRBV30,few,.,TRBJ1-2,CARGPGYTF,TGTGCCCGAGGGCCCGGCTACACCTTC
TRBV29-1,.,.,TRBJ2-5,CSVAHSRETQYF,TGCAGCGTTGCGCACAGCCGGGAGACCCAGTACTTC